This TCR beta chain was retrieved from a study of T cells expressing NK-cell markers. Study as a whole: The study drew TCR beta repertoires from sorted CD3+CD56+NKG2C+, CD3+CD56+NKG2C- and CD3+CD56-NKG2C+ T cells.

CDR3 size: 15 residues. From germline, CDR1 is MNHNS and CDR2 SASEGT. One entry per CDR3 protein, without DNA, is what TCRdb gives after re-calling the 5' RACE reads. The data show roughly 390,000 distinct CDR3 sequences, and the top ten clones hold 4% to 6.5%. The origin of this receptor is a man aged 18-69 years in good health. Sequenced material: blood T cells: a sorted CD56 or NKG2C T cell subset, CD4+ or CD8+ T cells, or bulk PBMC T cells (not recorded which). The J gene is TRBJ1-5, the V gene TRBV6-1; TCRdb's assignment of TRBD1 cannot be checked, as there is no DNA. CDR3 sequence reads: CASFHGGQGNQPQHF.